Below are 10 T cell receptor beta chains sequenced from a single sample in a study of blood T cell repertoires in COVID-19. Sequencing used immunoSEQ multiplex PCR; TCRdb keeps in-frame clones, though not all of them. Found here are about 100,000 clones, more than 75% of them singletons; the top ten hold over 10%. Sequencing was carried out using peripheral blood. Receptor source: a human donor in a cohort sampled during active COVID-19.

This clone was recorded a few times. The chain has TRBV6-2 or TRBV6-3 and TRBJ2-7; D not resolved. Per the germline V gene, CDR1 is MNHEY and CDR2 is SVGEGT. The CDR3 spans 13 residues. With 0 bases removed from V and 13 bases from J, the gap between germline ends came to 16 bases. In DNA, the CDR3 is TGTGCCAGCAGTTACTCGGCGGCAGTCATTCTATACTTC. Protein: CASSYSAAVILYF.

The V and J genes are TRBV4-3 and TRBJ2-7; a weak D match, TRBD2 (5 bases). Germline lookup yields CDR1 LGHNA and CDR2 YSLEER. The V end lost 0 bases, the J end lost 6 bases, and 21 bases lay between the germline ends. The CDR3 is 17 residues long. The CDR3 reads CASSQDVSGLLRGEQYF. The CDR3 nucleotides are TGCGCCAGCAGCCAAGATGTGTCCGGACTCCTCCGGGGCGAGCAGTACTTC.

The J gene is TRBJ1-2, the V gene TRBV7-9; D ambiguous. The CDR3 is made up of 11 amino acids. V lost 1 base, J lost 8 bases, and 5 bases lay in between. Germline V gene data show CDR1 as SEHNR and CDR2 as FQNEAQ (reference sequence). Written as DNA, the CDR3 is TGTGCCAGCAGCTTAGGGGCCGGCTACACCTTC. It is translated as CASSLGAGYTF.

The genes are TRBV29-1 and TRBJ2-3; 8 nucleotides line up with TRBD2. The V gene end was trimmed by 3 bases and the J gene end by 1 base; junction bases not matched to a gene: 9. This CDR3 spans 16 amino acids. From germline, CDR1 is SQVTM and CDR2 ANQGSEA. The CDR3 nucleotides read TGCAGCGTTGATGGGGTAGCGGGGCGAGGCACAGATACGCAGTATTTT. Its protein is CSVDGVAGRGTDTQYF.

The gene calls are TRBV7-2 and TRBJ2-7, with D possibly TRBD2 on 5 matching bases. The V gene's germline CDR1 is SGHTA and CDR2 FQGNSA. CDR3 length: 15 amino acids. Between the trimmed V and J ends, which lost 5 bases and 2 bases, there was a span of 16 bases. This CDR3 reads CASSLDLSSTYEQYF. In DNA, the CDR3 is TGTGCCAGCAGCCTGGACTTATCTTCCACCTACGAGCAGTACTTC.

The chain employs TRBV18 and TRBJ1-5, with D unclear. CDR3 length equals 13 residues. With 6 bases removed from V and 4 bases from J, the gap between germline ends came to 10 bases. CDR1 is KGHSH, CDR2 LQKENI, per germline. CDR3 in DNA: TGTGCCAGCTCGGAGGCAGAAAATCAGCCCCAGCATTTT. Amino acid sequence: CASSEAENQPQHF.

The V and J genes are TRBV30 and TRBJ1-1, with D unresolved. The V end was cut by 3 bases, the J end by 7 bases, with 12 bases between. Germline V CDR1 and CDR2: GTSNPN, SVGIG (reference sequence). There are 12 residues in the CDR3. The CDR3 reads CAWRRMGGEAFF. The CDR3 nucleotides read TGTGCCTGGAGGAGGATGGGAGGTGAAGCTTTCTTT.

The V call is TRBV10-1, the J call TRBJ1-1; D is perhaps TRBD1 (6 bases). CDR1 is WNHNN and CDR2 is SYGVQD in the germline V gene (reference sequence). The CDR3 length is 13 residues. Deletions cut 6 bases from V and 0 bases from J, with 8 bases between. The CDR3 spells CASRRDMNTEAFF. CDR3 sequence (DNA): TGCGCCAGCAGGAGGGACATGAACACTGAAGCTTTCTTT.

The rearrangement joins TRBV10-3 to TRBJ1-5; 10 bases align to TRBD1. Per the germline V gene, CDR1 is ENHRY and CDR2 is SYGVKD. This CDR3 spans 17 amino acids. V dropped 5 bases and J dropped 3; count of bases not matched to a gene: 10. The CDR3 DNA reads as TGTGCCATCAGTACAAATTCCGGGACAGGGGACAATCAGCCCCAGCATTTT. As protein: CAISTNSGTGDNQPQHF.

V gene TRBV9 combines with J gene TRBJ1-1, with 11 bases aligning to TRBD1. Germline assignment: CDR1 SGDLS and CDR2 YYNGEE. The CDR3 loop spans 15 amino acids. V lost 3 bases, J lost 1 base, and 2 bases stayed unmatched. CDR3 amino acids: CASSDGQGANTEAFF. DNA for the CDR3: TGTGCCAGCAGCGACGGACAGGGGGCGAACACTGAAGCTTTCTTT.